This T cell receptor beta chain was profiled in a study of cytotoxic CD8 clonotypes in ibrutinib-treated CLL. Study-level background: Responses comprised around 24 partial and 2 complete; at median approximately six years, about 15 remained remitted and roughly 12 progressed. An average of around 260,000 productive templates and some 100,000 productive rearrangements was obtained per sample.

With sequencing, the targeted depth ranged from 1 in 200,000 to 1 in 1 million T cells. Assay used: immunoSEQ multiplex PCR; TCRdb lists only in-frame clones, some missing. Here the sample spans approximately 120,000 clones, approximately 81% being singletons. Study-wide results and limits: Public clonotypes were uncommon and contracted or stayed stable on treatment.

This clone was recorded once. The target antigen is unknown. The input for sequencing was PBMCs, taken after 24 months of ibrutinib treatment. This receptor was taken from a human donor with chronic lymphocytic leukemia.

The CDR3 loop reads CASSRQGAGGNTIYF. The CDR3 region has the DNA TGTGCCAGCAGTAGACAGGGGGCAGGTGGAAACACCATATATTTT. V and J are TRBV7-2 and TRBJ1-3, with 10 nucleotides matching TRBD1. Germline V gene lookup returns CDR1 SGHTA and CDR2 FQGNSA. The V and J ends lost 6 bases and 3 bases, in that order; junction bases with no gene match: 5. The CDR3 runs 15 residues.